The 7 T cell receptor beta chains reported below all come from one sample, sequenced in a study of beta chain features in type 1 diabetes. The study reverse transcribed the entire isolated RNA, so it sequenced expressed TCRB transcripts. The assay was immunoSEQ multiplex PCR, and TCRdb's table has in-frame clones only and misses some. This table holds almost 350,000 clones, 20% found once. The material sequenced was naive CD4+ T cells from blood. Receptors originate from a woman aged 18-30 years in good health.

In its sample, this clone was seen a few times. The rearrangement joins TRBV9 to TRBJ2-1; D might be TRBD1 (6 bases). The CDR3 contains 12 residues. CDR1 and CDR2 from the germline V gene are SGDLS and YYNGEE. V lost 3 bases and J 6 bases, leaving 7 bases between the germline ends. CDR3 sequence (DNA): TGTGCCAGCAGCGCACAGGGCAATGAGCAGTTCTTC. This translates into CASSAQGNEQFF. The full variable domain, its missing parts supplied by reference TRBV9 and TRBJ2-1, is DSGVTQTPKHLITATGQRVTLRCSPRSGDLSVYWYQQSLDQGLQFLIQYYNGEERAKGNILERFSAQQFPDLHSELNLSSLELGDSALYFCASSAQGNEQFFGPGTRLTVL.

This clone was observed a handful of times. The chain employs TRBV7-9 and TRBJ2-2; 11 nucleotides agree with TRBD1. Trimming cost V 6 bases and J 4 bases; bases outside gene matches: 1. The length of the CDR3 is 14 residues. The germline V gene encodes CDR1 SEHNR and CDR2 FQNEAQ (reference sequence). CDR3 sequence: CASRGTGGTGELFF. The DNA of the CDR3 is TGTGCCAGCAGGGGGACAGGGGGCACCGGGGAGCTGTTTTTT.

This clone came up a few times. The rearrangement links TRBV2 to TRBJ2-1, with 7 bases that match TRBD2. The ends lost 11 bases at V and 6 bases at J; junction bases unmatched: 10. Germline V lookup: CDR1 SNHLY, CDR2 FYNNEI. This CDR3 is 13 amino acids long. CDR3 region: CASKGGVGNEQFF. CDR3 bases: TGTGCCTCAAAGGGAGGGGTAGGCAATGAGCAGTTCTTC.

This clone has a handful of counts. The V and J genes are TRBV10-3 and TRBJ2-2; D gene uncertain. In germline, CDR1 is ENHRY, CDR2 SYGVKD. The CDR3 runs 14 residues. V dropped 7 bases and J dropped 8 bases, with 17 bases sitting between them. CDR3 sequence reads: CAINPLARLGELFF. The CDR3 DNA reads as TGTGCCATCAACCCACTTGCTCGGTTGGGGGAGCTGTTTTTT.

A few counts support this clone. This sequence joins TRBV18 and TRBJ1-1, with D unresolved. Germline V gene data show CDR1 as KGHSH and CDR2 as LQKENI. V shed 4 bases and J shed 1 base, with 13 bases lying between them. CDR3 length: 15 amino acids. The CDR3: CASSRSGSANTEAFF. The CDR3 nucleotides are TGTGCCAGCTCACGGAGTGGGTCAGCGAACACTGAAGCTTTCTTT. The complete variable domain, with remaining parts taken from reference TRBV18 and TRBJ1-1, reads NAGVMQNPRHLVRRRGQEARLRCSPMKGHSHVYWYRQLPEEGLKFMVYLQKENIIDESGMPKERFSAEFPKEGPSILRIQQVVRGDSAAYFCASSRSGSANTEAFFGQGTRLTVV.

The CDR3 DNA reads as TGTGCCAGCAGCTTTTCTGGCGGAGGGTACGAGCAGTACTTC. Its translation is CASSFSGGGYEQYF. The chain carries TRBV7-2 and TRBJ2-7, with D possibly being TRBD2 (6 bases). Germline lookup yields CDR1 SGHTA and CDR2 FQGNSA. V dropped 3 bases and J dropped 4 bases, with 13 bases sitting between them. The CDR3 covers 14 residues.

V usage is TRBV19 and J usage is TRBJ1-5, with D unclear. This CDR3 spans 13 amino acids. Between the trimmed V and J ends, which lost 0 bases and 6 bases, there was a span of 6 bases. Germline V gives CDR1 LNHDA, CDR2 SQIVND (reference sequence). CDR3 nucleotide sequence: TGTGCCAGTAGTATAGATCTCGGTCAGCCCCAGCATTTT. This sequence encodes CASSIDLGQPQHF.